The next 19 T cell receptor beta chains were all read from a single sample in a study of cytomegalovirus exposure and HLA in healthy donors. TCRdb keeps only in-frame clones here, not all; method: immunoSEQ multiplex PCR. Of under 150,000 clones listed, around nine tenths are singletons. Sequencing used PBMCs. The receptors here all came from a woman between 18 and 29 years old in good health and CMV-seropositive.

The rearrangement uses TRBV6-1 and TRBJ2-5; the D gene is possibly TRBD2 (5 bases). Germline assignment: CDR1 MNHNS and CDR2 SASEGT. V gave up 4 bases and J gave up 2 bases, with 8 bases separating them. The CDR3 runs 13 residues. The CDR3 loop reads CASSVTSQETQYF. The CDR3 bases are TGTGCCAGCAGTGTTACTAGTCAAGAGACCCAGTACTTC.

V gene TRBV5-1 combines with J gene TRBJ1-5; D is ambiguous. V lost 4 bases and J 7 bases, leaving 9 bases between the germline ends. The CDR3 is 12 residues long. Germline values: CDR1 SGHRS, CDR2 YFSETQ. The CDR3 protein is CASSPEGQPQHF. The CDR3 nucleotides are TGCGCCAGCAGCCCGGAGGGCCAGCCCCAGCATTTT.

V and J are TRBV29-1 and TRBJ2-7, with D hard to call. The CDR3 has 12 amino acids. V gave up 4 bases and J gave up 2 bases, with 9 bases separating them. Germline V CDR1 and CDR2: SQVTM, ANQGSEA. The CDR3 is CSVAPRAYEQYF. The CDR3 nucleotides read TGCAGCGTTGCCCCCCGAGCCTACGAGCAGTACTTC.

The chain joins TRBV5-1 to TRBJ1-6; a possible D gene is TRBD1 (5 bases). Germline loops: CDR1 SGHRS, CDR2 YFSETQ. The CDR3 runs to 16 residues. Trimming left V 4 bases short and J 4 bases short, with 15 bases between. The CDR3: CASSLGTADYNSPLHF. The CDR3 region has the DNA TGCGCCAGCAGCCTCGGGACTGCCGATTATAATTCACCCCTCCACTTT.

The chain's CDR3 is CASSEAVGGPADTQYF. CDR3 sequence (DNA): TGTGCCAGCAGTGAAGCGGTGGGAGGGCCGGCAGATACGCAGTATTTT. The V call is TRBV2, the J call TRBJ2-3, with TRBD2 identical over 7 bases. The germline V gene encodes CDR1 SNHLY and CDR2 FYNNEI. The CDR3 totals 16 residues. V dropped 0 bases and J dropped 4; count of bases not matched to a gene: 7.

The chain carries TRBV2 and TRBJ1-1, with a weak D call TRBD1 (5 bases). Per germline, CDR1 SNHLY and CDR2 FYNNEI. The CDR3 extends over 14 amino acids. The V and J ends lost 6 bases and 4 bases respectively, with 15 bases between them. The CDR3 DNA sequence: TGTGCCAGCAGCAGGGAGGAAAACCGCACTGAAGCTTTCTTT. It yields the protein CASSREENRTEAFF. Together with reference TRBV2 and TRBJ1-1, the CDR3 gives the full variable domain: EPEVTQTPSHQVTQMGQEVILRCVPISNHLYFYWYRQILGQKVEFLVSFYNNEISEKSEIFDDQFSVERPDGSNFTLKIRSTKLEDSAMYFCASSREENRTEAFFGQGTRLTVV.

This chain joins TRBV5-4 and TRBJ2-2; no clear D gene. The CDR3 has 14 residues. Germline CDR1 is SGHNT and CDR2 is YYREEE (reference sequence). The V end lost 0 bases, the J end lost 7 bases, and 10 bases lay between the germline ends. The CDR3 protein is CASSLAGFGGELFF. The CDR3 nucleotides read TGTGCCAGCAGCTTGGCAGGTTTTGGCGGGGAGCTGTTTTTT.

The chain is built from TRBV27 and TRBJ1-6; 7 positions agree with TRBD1. Germline V gene data show CDR1 as MNHEY and CDR2 as SMNVEV (reference sequence). After removal of 2 bases from V and 0 bases from J, the junction contained 10 bases not matched to a gene. This CDR3 comprises 19 residues. In DNA form, the CDR3 reads TGTGCCAGCAGTTTAGCTGCGACAGGGACTCTCTCCTATAATTCACCCCTCCACTTT. This translates into CASSLAATGTLSYNSPLHF.

The rearrangement uses TRBV7-2 and TRBJ2-2; D unclear. This CDR3 has 14 residues. Germline CDR1 reads SGHTA; CDR2 reads FQGNSA. V shed 2 bases and J shed 1 base, with 5 bases lying between them. The CDR3 reads CASSLSGNTGELFF. CDR3 coding DNA: TGTGCCAGCAGCTTATCAGGGAACACCGGGGAGCTGTTTTTT.

The V gene is TRBV5-6, the J gene TRBJ2-2; 10 bases align to TRBD2. V lost 0 bases, J lost 4 bases, and 3 bases stayed unmatched. In germline, CDR1 is SGHDT, CDR2 YYEEEE. The CDR3 sequence is 16 residues long. This CDR3 reads CASSLGLAGATGELFF. The CDR3 coding sequence is TGTGCCAGCAGCTTGGGGCTAGCGGGGGCCACCGGGGAGCTGTTTTTT.

V is TRBV9 and J is TRBJ2-2; 9 nucleotides align to TRBD1. Losses at the gene ends were 0 bases for V and 6 bases for J; bases not matched to a gene: 3. This CDR3 region has 15 residues. CDR1 and CDR2 (germline): SGDLS, YYNGEE. The CDR3 sequence: CASSVGGTGSGELFF. Written as DNA, the CDR3 is TGTGCCAGCAGCGTAGGCGGGACAGGGTCCGGGGAGCTGTTTTTT.

The chain recombines TRBV2 with TRBJ1-1; 9 bases line up with TRBD1. The CDR3 runs to 13 residues. The junction had 4 bases not matched to a gene; V was cut back by 6 bases and J by 5 bases. Germline values: CDR1 SNHLY, CDR2 FYNNEI. The CDR3 DNA is TGTGCCAGCAGAACAGGGGGCGGTACTGAAGCTTTCTTT. It is translated as CASRTGGGTEAFF. Looking up the rest from reference TRBV2 and TRBJ1-1 gives the full variable domain: EPEVTQTPSHQVTQMGQEVILRCVPISNHLYFYWYRQILGQKVEFLVSFYNNEISEKSEIFDDQFSVERPDGSNFTLKIRSTKLEDSAMYFCASRTGGGTEAFFGQGTRLTVV.

The V and J genes are TRBV1 and TRBJ2-7; the table assigns TRBD1, which was not confirmed against the DNA. TRBV1 is designated a pseudogene. This CDR3 comprises 14 residues. The CDR3 is CTSSQGGRFYEQYF. DNA of the CDR3: TGCACCAGCAGCCAAGGTGGCAGATTCTACGAGCAGTACTTC.

This chain uses TRBV30 with TRBJ1-1; D remains ambiguous. The CDR3 sequence is 13 residues long. CDR1 is GTSNPN, CDR2 SVGIG, per germline (reference sequence). V shed 0 bases and J shed 0 bases, with 5 bases lying between them. The CDR3 is CAWSVRVNTEAFF. The CDR3 nucleotides are TGTGCCTGGAGTGTACGAGTGAACACTGAAGCTTTCTTT. Based on the CDR3 plus reference TRBV30 and TRBJ1-1, the full variable domain is SQTIHQWPATLVQPVGSPLSLECTVEGTSNPNLYWYRQAAGRGLQLLFYSVGIGQISSEVPQNLSASRPQDRQFILSSKKLLLSDSGFYLCAWSVRVNTEAFFGQGTRLTVV.

The genes are TRBV10-3 and TRBJ2-3; 7 bases are shared with TRBD2. Germline CDR1 is ENHRY and CDR2 is SYGVKD. This CDR3 has 17 residues. The junction had 12 bases not matched to a gene; V was cut back by 6 bases and J by 0 bases. This chain's CDR3 is CAIRPLSSGTSTDTQYF. In DNA form, the CDR3 reads TGTGCCATCAGGCCTTTATCCAGCGGGACTAGCACAGATACGCAGTATTTT.

The rearrangement uses TRBV29-1 and TRBJ2-5, with D perhaps TRBD1 (6 bases). The end of the DNA aligns better with TRBJ2-7, so the J call may be wrong. This CDR3 contains 13 residues. Germline lookup yields CDR1 SQVTM and CDR2 ANQGSEA. For the CDR3, the DNA is TGCAGCGGTGTGGGACAAAGCTCCTACGAGCAGTACTTC. As protein: CSGVGQSSYEQYF.

This clone was seen just once. The chain has TRBV6-6 and TRBJ1-5, with a possible D match to TRBD1 (6 bases). V shed 6 bases and J shed 7 bases, with 13 bases lying between them. Germline V gives CDR1 MNHNY, CDR2 SVGAGI (reference sequence). This CDR3 is built from 13 residues. Here the CDR3 DNA reads TGTGCCAGCAGCCAACAGGGTTGGCAGCCCCAGCATTTT. Its translation: CASSQQGWQPQHF.

The rearrangement joins TRBV10-3 to TRBJ1-6; tentative D call: TRBD1 (6 bases). The V gene lost 5 bases and the J gene lost 7 bases, with 12 bases spanning the gap. Germline assignment: CDR1 ENHRY and CDR2 SYGVKD. The CDR3 has 14 residues. Written as DNA, the CDR3 is TGTGCCATCAGTTCACAGGGACTAAATTCACCCCTCCACTTT. Its protein is CAISSQGLNSPLHF.

The chain combines TRBV5-1 with TRBJ1-1; D unresolved. V lost 1 base and J lost 8, with 15 bases in between. This CDR3 region has 14 residues. The germline V gene encodes CDR1 SGHRS and CDR2 YFSETQ. The CDR3 nucleotides are TGCGCCAGCAGCTTGAGGCCGGTCGGAGGCGAAGCTTTCTTT. Encoded protein: CASSLRPVGGEAFF.